This T cell receptor beta chain was found in a study of T cells in Graves' hyperthyroidism and ophthalmopathy. Stable Graves' hyperthyroidism denoted no ophthalmopathy progression over 18 months. Lactation, pregnancy, other autoimmune disease or uncontrolled infection excluded patients. Diagnoses rested on clinical symptoms, serum thyroxine and TRAb, thyroid ultrasound and orbital computed tomography. PBMCs stemmed from 10 ml fresh peripheral blood. The CDR3 runs 13 residues. In germline, CDR1 is MNHEY, CDR2 SVGAGI. Trimming took 2 bases from V and 6 from J; bases not matched to a gene: 2. This clonotype came up a few times. Using RNA transcripts as the source, TCR beta CDR3 regions were amplified. During a first-round RT-PCR of the TCR CDR3, the HTBI primer set was used. TCRdb re-derived calls from the multiplex PCR reads in MiXCR, one entry per CDR3 protein. The data contain some 690,000 distinct CDR3 sequences, roughly 17% of them singletons.

This TCR came from a man aged 50 or older with Graves' hyperthyroidism. Sample: blood. This chain connects TRBV6-5 to TRBJ1-1, with 8 positions matching TRBD1. The CDR3: CASSYGQGSEAFF. In DNA, the CDR3 is TGTGCCAGCAGTTACGGACAGGGCTCTGAAGCTTTCTTT.